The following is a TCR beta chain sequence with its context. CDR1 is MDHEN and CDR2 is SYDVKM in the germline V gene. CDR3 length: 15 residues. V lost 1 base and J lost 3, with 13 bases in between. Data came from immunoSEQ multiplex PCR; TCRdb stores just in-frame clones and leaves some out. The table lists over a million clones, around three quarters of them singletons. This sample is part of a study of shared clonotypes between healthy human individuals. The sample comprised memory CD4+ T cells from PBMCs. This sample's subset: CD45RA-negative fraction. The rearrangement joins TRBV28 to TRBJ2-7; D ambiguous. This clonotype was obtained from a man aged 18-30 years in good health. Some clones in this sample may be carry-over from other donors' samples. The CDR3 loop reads CASSLLGAGDYEQYF. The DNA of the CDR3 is TGTGCCAGCAGTTTATTAGGTGCAGGAGACTACGAGCAGTACTTC.